This T cell receptor beta chain is from a study of blood T cell repertoires in COVID-19. The V and J ends lost 1 base and 2 bases respectively, with 9 bases between them. The CDR3 runs to 15 residues. The germline CDR1 and CDR2 sequences are KGHSH and LQKENI. Generated by immunoSEQ multiplex PCR, the TCRdb table keeps only in-frame clones and is missing some. The sample carries approximately 290,000 clones, approximately 85% recorded once. Sequencing input: PBMCs or T cells enriched from blood (not recorded which). The V call is TRBV18, the J call TRBJ1-3, with D maybe TRBD1 (5 bases). The clonotype was recovered from a woman in her thirties who had recovered from COVID-19. CDR3 nucleotide sequence: TGTGCCAGCTCACCACAGGCAGGGCCTGGAAACACCATATATTTT. This gives the protein CASSPQAGPGNTIYF.